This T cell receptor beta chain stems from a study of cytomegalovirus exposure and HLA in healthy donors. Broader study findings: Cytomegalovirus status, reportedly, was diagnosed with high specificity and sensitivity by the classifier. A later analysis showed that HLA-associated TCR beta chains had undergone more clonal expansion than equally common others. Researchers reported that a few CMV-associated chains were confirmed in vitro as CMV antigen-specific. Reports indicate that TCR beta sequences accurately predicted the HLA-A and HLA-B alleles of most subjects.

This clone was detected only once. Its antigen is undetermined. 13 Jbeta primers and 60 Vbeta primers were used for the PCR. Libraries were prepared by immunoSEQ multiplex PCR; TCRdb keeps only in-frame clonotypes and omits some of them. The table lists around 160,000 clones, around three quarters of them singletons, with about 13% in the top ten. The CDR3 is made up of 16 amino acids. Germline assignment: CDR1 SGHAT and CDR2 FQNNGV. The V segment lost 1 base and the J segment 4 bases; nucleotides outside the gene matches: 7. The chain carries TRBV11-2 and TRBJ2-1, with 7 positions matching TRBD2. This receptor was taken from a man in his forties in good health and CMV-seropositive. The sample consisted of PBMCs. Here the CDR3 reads CASSLVRREKYNEQFF. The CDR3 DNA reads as TGTGCCAGCAGCTTAGTTCGGCGGGAGAAATACAATGAGCAGTTCTTC.